This is a list of T cell receptor beta chains from one sample in a study of shared clonotypes between healthy human individuals. Some clones are missing from TCRdb's copy, which holds only in-frame ones; the method was immunoSEQ multiplex PCR. The sample has millions of clones, about 92% seen once. Input material: naive CD8+ T cells from PBMCs. Receptors originate from a man aged 18 to 29 in good health. Some clones in this sample may be carry-over from other donors' samples. Both conserved end residues are part of each CDR3. D genes are given only for firm matches. The size field is filled for only some rows; it gives once, few, many or a size class.

V gene: TRBV13; J gene: TRBJ1-4; D gene: .; clone size: .; CDR3 DNA: TGTGCCAGCAGCCCCTCCGGTTTTGCGAATGAAAAACTGTTTTTT; CDR3 protein: CASSPSGFANEKLFF
V gene: TRBV7-9; J gene: TRBJ1-3; D gene: .; clone size: .; CDR3 DNA: TGTGCCAGCAGCTTAGGGCCGTTGGGGGAGACCTCTGGAAACACCATATATTTT; CDR3 protein: CASSLGPLGETSGNTIYF
V gene: TRBV12-5; J gene: TRBJ2-1; D gene: .; clone size: .; CDR3 DNA: TGTGCTAGTGGTAGTGGGAATGAGCAGTTCTTC; CDR3 protein: CASGSGNEQFF
V gene: TRBV11-2; J gene: TRBJ2-7; D gene: TRBD2; clone size: .; CDR3 DNA: TGTGCCAGCAGCTTAGGCGGGGGACCCTCCTACGAGCAGTACTTC; CDR3 protein: CASSLGGGPSYEQYF
V gene: TRBV9; J gene: TRBJ2-7; D gene: .; clone size: .; CDR3 DNA: TGTGCCAGCAGCCCGACGGACATAAGCTACGAGCAGTACTTC; CDR3 protein: CASSPTDISYEQYF
V gene: TRBV18; J gene: TRBJ2-3; D gene: TRBD1; clone size: .; CDR3 DNA: TGTGCCAGCTCACGGGACAGGGGGCGCACAGATACGCAGTATTTT; CDR3 protein: CASSRDRGRTDTQYF
V gene: TRBV2; J gene: TRBJ1-5; D gene: .; clone size: .; CDR3 DNA: TGTGCCAGCAGTGAAACTCTATGGGGGGCAAGCAATCAGCCCCAGCATTTT; CDR3 protein: CASSETLWGASNQPQHF
V gene: TRBV7-7; J gene: TRBJ2-5; D gene: .; clone size: .; CDR3 DNA: TGTGCCAGCAGCTTACCCAGCCAAGAGACCCAGTACTTC; CDR3 protein: CASSLPSQETQYF
V gene: TRBV19; J gene: TRBJ1-5; D gene: .; clone size: .; CDR3 DNA: TGTGCCAGTAAGTATAGTGGGTACTTCCAGCCCCAGCATTTT; CDR3 protein: CASKYSGYFQPQHF
V gene: TRBV6-5; J gene: TRBJ1-2; D gene: .; clone size: .; CDR3 DNA: TGTGCCAGCAGTTCAGGGCCAACTAACTATGGCTACACCTTC; CDR3 protein: CASSSGPTNYGYTF
V gene: TRBV5-6; J gene: TRBJ1-1; D gene: .; clone size: few; CDR3 DNA: TGTGCCAGCAGCTCGTCGGGGGTGGCTTTCTTT; CDR3 protein: CASSSSGVAFF
V gene: TRBV2; J gene: TRBJ1-1; D gene: TRBD1; clone size: .; CDR3 DNA: TGTGCCAGCAGACCCGACAGGGGGCGCGGCACTGAAGCTTTCTTT; CDR3 protein: CASRPDRGRGTEAFF
V gene: TRBV7-9; J gene: TRBJ2-3; D gene: TRBD1; clone size: once; CDR3 DNA: TGTGCCAGCAGCTTAGGGGTACGGGACAGGGACACAGATACGCAGTATTTT; CDR3 protein: CASSLGVRDRDTDTQYF
V gene: TRBV27; J gene: TRBJ2-5; D gene: TRBD2; clone size: .; CDR3 DNA: TGTGCCAGCAGTTTATTGGCGGGAGGCCCGGAGGAGACCCAGTACTTC; CDR3 protein: CASSLLAGGPEETQYF
V gene: TRBV27; J gene: TRBJ1-5; D gene: .; clone size: .; CDR3 DNA: TGTGCCAGCAGTCCCAATTGGGGCAATCAGCCCCAGCATTTT; CDR3 protein: CASSPNWGNQPQHF
V gene: TRBV2; J gene: TRBJ1-1; D gene: .; clone size: .; CDR3 DNA: TGTGCCAGCAGTGAAGTAATAGGGACAGAAGCTTTCTTT; CDR3 protein: CASSEVIGTEAFF
V gene: TRBV7-8; J gene: TRBJ1-2; D gene: .; clone size: .; CDR3 DNA: TGTGCCAGCAATTATGCACCAGGGGTGACGGGGCGAACTAACTATGGCTACACCTTC; CDR3 protein: CASNYAPGVTGRTNYGYTF
V gene: TRBV5-6; J gene: TRBJ2-1; D gene: TRBD2; clone size: .; CDR3 DNA: TGTGCCAGCAGCGCTGGGGGGACTAGCGGGACCCCGGGGAATGAGCAGTTCTTC; CDR3 protein: CASSAGGTSGTPGNEQFF
V gene: TRBV9; J gene: TRBJ1-1; D gene: .; clone size: .; CDR3 DNA: TGTGCCAGCAGCGTCCAAGGGAACACTGAAGCTTTCTTT; CDR3 protein: CASSVQGNTEAFF
V gene: TRBV4-1; J gene: TRBJ1-3; D gene: .; clone size: .; CDR3 DNA: TGCGCCAGCAGCCAGGGGGGGGCTTATGGAAACACCATATATTTT; CDR3 protein: CASSQGGAYGNTIYF
V gene: TRBV28; J gene: TRBJ2-2; D gene: .; clone size: once; CDR3 DNA: TGTGCCACCCGCCGAGAGTCCACCGGGGAGCTGTTTTTT; CDR3 protein: CATRRESTGELFF
V gene: TRBV27; J gene: TRBJ2-2; D gene: TRBD2; clone size: .; CDR3 DNA: TGTGCCAGCAGTTTATGGGCGGGAGTTAGAACCGGGGAGCTGTTTTTT; CDR3 protein: CASSLWAGVRTGELFF
V gene: TRBV19; J gene: TRBJ1-2; D gene: .; clone size: once; CDR3 DNA: TGTGCCAGTAGTATAGATCTTCGGGATTACTATGGCTACACCTTC; CDR3 protein: CASSIDLRDYYGYTF
V gene: TRBV5-4; J gene: TRBJ1-1; D gene: .; clone size: .; CDR3 DNA: TGTGCCAGCACCTTGGGGGGGTTGAGAGAAGCTTTCTTT; CDR3 protein: CASTLGGLREAFF
V gene: TRBV7-9; J gene: TRBJ1-1; D gene: .; clone size: .; CDR3 DNA: TGTGCCAGCAGCCTTACCAGAGAAGCTTTCTTT; CDR3 protein: CASSLTREAFF
V gene: TRBV6-5; J gene: TRBJ2-7; D gene: .; clone size: .; CDR3 DNA: TGTGCCAGCAGTTACTCAGTGGGACTGAGCTACGAGCAGTACTTC; CDR3 protein: CASSYSVGLSYEQYF
V gene: TRBV28; J gene: TRBJ2-7; D gene: .; clone size: .; CDR3 DNA: TGTGCCAGCAGGTCCGGGACCGACCGTGACGAGCAGTACTTC; CDR3 protein: CASRSGTDRDEQYF
V gene: TRBV19; J gene: TRBJ2-2; D gene: TRBD1; clone size: .; CDR3 DNA: TGTGCCAGTAGTACACGACAGGGGAGCGGGGAGCTGTTTTTT; CDR3 protein: CASSTRQGSGELFF
V gene: TRBV5-1; J gene: TRBJ2-1; D gene: .; clone size: .; CDR3 DNA: TGCGCCAGCAGCTCGACACCGCCTTACAATGAGCAGTTCTTC; CDR3 protein: CASSSTPPYNEQFF
V gene: TRBV7-9; J gene: TRBJ2-7; D gene: .; clone size: .; CDR3 DNA: TGTGCCAGCAGCTCAAGGACACCTTCGGGGGAGCAGTACTTC; CDR3 protein: CASSSRTPSGEQYF
V gene: TRBV6-6; J gene: TRBJ1-1; D gene: .; clone size: .; CDR3 DNA: TGTGCCAGCAGTTATGGAGAGAACACTGAAGCTTTCTTT; CDR3 protein: CASSYGENTEAFF
V gene: TRBV10-1; J gene: TRBJ1-2; D gene: .; clone size: .; CDR3 DNA: TGCGCCAGCAGTGATTTAGGTATGGCCGACTACTACACCTTC; CDR3 protein: CASSDLGMADYYTF
V gene: TRBV10-3; J gene: TRBJ2-3; D gene: .; clone size: once; CDR3 DNA: TGTGCCATCGGGGGTCTGGCAGATACGCAGTATTTT; CDR3 protein: CAIGGLADTQYF
V gene: TRBV2; J gene: TRBJ1-4; D gene: TRBD1; clone size: .; CDR3 DNA: TGTGCCAGCAGTCCCAACCCTGGGACAGGGGAAAAACTGTTTTTT; CDR3 protein: CASSPNPGTGEKLFF
V gene: TRBV2; J gene: TRBJ2-1; D gene: TRBD2; clone size: .; CDR3 DNA: TGTGCCAGCGGGACTAGCGGGGGGGGTTTATACAATGAGCAGTTCTTC; CDR3 protein: CASGTSGGGLYNEQFF
V gene: TRBV4-2; J gene: TRBJ2-1; D gene: TRBD2; clone size: .; CDR3 DNA: TGTGCCAGCAGCACCGGGACTAGCGGGACCGGCGACGTTAATGAGCAGTTCTTC; CDR3 protein: CASSTGTSGTGDVNEQFF
V gene: TRBV9; J gene: TRBJ2-1; D gene: TRBD2; clone size: .; CDR3 DNA: TGTGCCAGCAGCGGCCGACTAGCATACTCCTACAATGAGCAGTTCTTC; CDR3 protein: CASSGRLAYSYNEQFF
V gene: TRBV9; J gene: TRBJ1-3; D gene: TRBD1; clone size: .; CDR3 DNA: TGTGCCAGCAGCGCCAACAGGGGCCTACTTCAGAGCTCTGGAAACACCATATATTTT; CDR3 protein: CASSANRGLLQSSGNTIYF
V gene: TRBV7-6; J gene: TRBJ2-5; D gene: .; clone size: .; CDR3 DNA: TGTGCCAGCAGCTTAGAAGGGCCCATACCAGAGACCCAGTACTTC; CDR3 protein: CASSLEGPIPETQYF
V gene: TRBV6-1; J gene: TRBJ1-1; D gene: .; clone size: .; CDR3 DNA: TGTGCCAGCCCCCTTTCAGCGAACACTGAAGCTTTCTTT; CDR3 protein: CASPLSANTEAFF
V gene: TRBV2; J gene: TRBJ1-3; D gene: TRBD1; clone size: .; CDR3 DNA: TGTGCCAGCAGTTGGGACAGGCCTGGAAACACCATATATTTT; CDR3 protein: CASSWDRPGNTIYF
V gene: TRBV11-2; J gene: TRBJ2-7; D gene: .; clone size: .; CDR3 DNA: TGTGCCAGCAGCTCGACCGGCGGCGGGCAGTACTTC; CDR3 protein: CASSSTGGGQYF
V gene: TRBV7-6; J gene: TRBJ2-1; D gene: .; clone size: .; CDR3 DNA: TGTGCCAGCAGCAGGAGTTTCCCCAATGAGCAGTTCTTC; CDR3 protein: CASSRSFPNEQFF
V gene: TRBV5-1; J gene: TRBJ2-7; D gene: TRBD2; clone size: .; CDR3 DNA: TGCGCCAGCAGCTTGGAGTTGCGGGGGGCCTACGAGCAGTACTTC; CDR3 protein: CASSLELRGAYEQYF
V gene: TRBV29-1; J gene: TRBJ2-1; D gene: .; clone size: .; CDR3 DNA: TGCAGCGTACCCTATCAACCCAATGAGCAGTTCTTC; CDR3 protein: CSVPYQPNEQFF
V gene: TRBV27; J gene: TRBJ2-1; D gene: .; clone size: .; CDR3 DNA: TGTGCCAGCAGTTTAACGGCTAGCTCCTACAATGAGCAGTTCTTC; CDR3 protein: CASSLTASSYNEQFF
V gene: TRBV6-1; J gene: TRBJ2-2; D gene: .; clone size: .; CDR3 DNA: TGTGCCAGCAGTGAAGCGCAGGGGTGGGGCACCGGGGAGCTGTTTTTT; CDR3 protein: CASSEAQGWGTGELFF
V gene: TRBV28; J gene: TRBJ2-3; D gene: TRBD1; clone size: .; CDR3 DNA: TGTGCCAGCAGTTTGTTTAGGGGGCGAGTGGATACGCAGTATTTT; CDR3 protein: CASSLFRGRVDTQYF
V gene: TRBV20-1; J gene: TRBJ2-1; D gene: .; clone size: .; CDR3 DNA: TGCAGTGCTAGAGTAGGCAATGAGCAGTTCTTC; CDR3 protein: CSARVGNEQFF